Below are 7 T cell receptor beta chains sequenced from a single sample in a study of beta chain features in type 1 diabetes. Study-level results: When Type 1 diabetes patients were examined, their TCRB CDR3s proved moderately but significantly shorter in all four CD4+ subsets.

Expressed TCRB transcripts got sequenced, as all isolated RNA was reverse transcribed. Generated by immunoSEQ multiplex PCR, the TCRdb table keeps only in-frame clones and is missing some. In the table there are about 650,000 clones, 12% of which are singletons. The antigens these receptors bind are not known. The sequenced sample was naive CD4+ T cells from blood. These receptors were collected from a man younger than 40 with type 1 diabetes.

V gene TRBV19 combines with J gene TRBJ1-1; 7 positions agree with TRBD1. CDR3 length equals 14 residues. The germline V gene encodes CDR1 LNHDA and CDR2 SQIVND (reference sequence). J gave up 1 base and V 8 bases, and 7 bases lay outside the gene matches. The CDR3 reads CASARQGENTEAFF. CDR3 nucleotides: TGTGCCAGTGCCCGACAGGGAGAGAACACTGAAGCTTTCTTT.

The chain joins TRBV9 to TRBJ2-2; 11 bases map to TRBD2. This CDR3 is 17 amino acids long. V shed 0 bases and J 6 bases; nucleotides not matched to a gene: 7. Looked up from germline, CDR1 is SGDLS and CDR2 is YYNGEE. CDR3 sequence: CASSVGQTSGVAGELFF. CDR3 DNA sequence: TGTGCCAGCAGCGTAGGCCAGACTAGCGGGGTGGCCGGGGAGCTGTTTTTT.

CDR3 DNA sequence: TGTGCCAGCAGGACGGAGGGAGGCTCCTACAATGAGCAGTTCTTC. Encoded protein: CASRTEGGSYNEQFF. This rearrangement joins TRBV7-2 to TRBJ2-1; tentatively, D is TRBD2 (6 bases). From germline, CDR1 is SGHTA and CDR2 FQGNSA. The CDR3 contains 15 residues. Between the trimmed V and J ends, which lost 6 bases and 0 bases, there was a span of 12 bases.

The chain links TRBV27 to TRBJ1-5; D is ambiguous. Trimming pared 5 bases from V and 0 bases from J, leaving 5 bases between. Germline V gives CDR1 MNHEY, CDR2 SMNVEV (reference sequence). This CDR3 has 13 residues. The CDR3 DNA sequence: TGTGCCAGCAGTGAAGTTAGCAATCAGCCCCAGCATTTT. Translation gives CASSEVSNQPQHF.

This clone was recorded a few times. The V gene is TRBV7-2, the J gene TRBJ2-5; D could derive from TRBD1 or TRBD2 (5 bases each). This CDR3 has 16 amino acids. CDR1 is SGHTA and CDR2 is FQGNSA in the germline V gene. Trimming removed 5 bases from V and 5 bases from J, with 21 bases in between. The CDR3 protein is CASSPGLVRGAETQYF. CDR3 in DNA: TGTGCCAGCAGCCCTGGACTGGTTCGGGGCGCGGAGACCCAGTACTTC.

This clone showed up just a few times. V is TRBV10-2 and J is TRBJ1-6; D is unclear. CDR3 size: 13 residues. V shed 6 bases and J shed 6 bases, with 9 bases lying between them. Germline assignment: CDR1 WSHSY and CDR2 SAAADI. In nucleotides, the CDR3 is TGCGCCAGCAGCCACAGCTCTAATTCACCCCTCCACTTT. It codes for CASSHSSNSPLHF.

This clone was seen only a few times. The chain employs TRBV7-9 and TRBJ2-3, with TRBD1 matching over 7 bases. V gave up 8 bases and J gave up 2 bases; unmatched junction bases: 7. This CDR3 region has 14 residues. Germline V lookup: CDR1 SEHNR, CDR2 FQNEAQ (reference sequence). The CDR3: CASATGTATDTQYF. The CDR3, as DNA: TGTGCCAGCGCTACCGGGACAGCCACAGATACGCAGTATTTT.